This T cell receptor (beta chain) is drawn from a study of neurological immune-mediated disorders. Unsorted libraries were derived from 2 million PBMCs stored at -80 C. Using its own MiXCR run on the 5' RACE reads, TCRdb lists one record per CDR3 protein. There are about 60,000 distinct CDR3 sequences in the sample; 3% to 4% occur only once, and less than 2.5% lies in the top ten. This clonotype was seen a handful of times. The V end lost 1 base, the J end lost 0 bases, and 5 bases lay between the germline ends. The CDR3 has 13 residues. The germline CDR1 and CDR2 sequences are SGHRS and YFSETQ. The source material was PBMCs. This sequence originates from a woman in her 50s with multiple sclerosis. The rearrangement joins TRBV5-1 to TRBJ2-7; D gene unclear. CDR3 in amino acids: CASSLLGSYEQYF. In DNA, the CDR3 is TGCGCCAGCAGCTTGCTCGGCTCCTACGAGCAGTACTTC.